Following are 23 T cell receptor beta chains from one sample sequenced in a study of identical twins. MiXCR was run by TCRdb on the 5' RACE reads, yielding one entry per CDR3 protein. The sample shows about 210,000 distinct CDR3 sequences, roughly 10% of them seen only once. Sequencing was carried out using memory (CD45RO+) T cells sorted from blood. Every receptor here comes from a woman between 18 and 29 years old in good health.

This clonotype was detected many times. The V and J genes are TRBV10-3 and TRBJ2-1; 8 bases are a match to TRBD2. Germline trimming cut 6 bases from V and 7 bases from J; bases unmatched to any gene: 11. Germline CDR1 and CDR2: ENHRY and SYGVKD. The CDR3 extends over 15 amino acids. The CDR3 here is CAISGGGVGLNEQFF. The CDR3 DNA reads as TGTGCCATCAGCGGGGGGGGGGTTGGCTTGAATGAGCAGTTCTTC.

This clonotype appeared a few times. The chain employs TRBV20-1 and TRBJ2-3; D ambiguous. V gave up 3 bases and J gave up 3 bases, with 10 bases separating them. The CDR3 loop spans 13 amino acids. Germline CDR1 is DFQATT and CDR2 is SNEGSKA (reference sequence). CDR3 sequence (DNA): TGCAGTGCTAGGTTACCCGGAACAGATACGCAGTATTTT. Protein sequence: CSARLPGTDTQYF.

The chain recombines TRBV3-1 with TRBJ2-3; unclear D gene. CDR1 is LGHDT, CDR2 YNNKEL, per germline (reference sequence). V was trimmed by 3 bases and J by 3 bases, leaving 19 bases between them. CDR3 size: 17 residues. CDR3 DNA: TGTGCCAGCAGCCAGGGGTCGCGGAACTTGGGAACAGATACGCAGTATTTT. As protein: CASSQGSRNLGTDTQYF.

There are a few counts of this clonotype. The J gene is TRBJ2-1, the V gene TRBV11-2; D remains ambiguous. The CDR3 spans 11 residues. Between the trimmed V and J ends, which lost 0 bases and 9 bases, there was a span of 3 bases. The germline CDR1 and CDR2 sequences are SGHAT and FQNNGV. Written as DNA, the CDR3 is TGTGCCAGCAGCTTAGATGCTGAGCAGTTCTTC. Translated: CASSLDAEQFF. The entire variable domain, with the rest obtained from reference TRBV11-2 and TRBJ2-1, is as follows: EAGVAQSPRYKIIEKRQSVAFWCNPISGHATLYWYQQILGQGPKLLIQFQNNGVVDDSQLPKDRFSAERLKGVDSTLKIQPAKLEDSAVYLCASSLDAEQFFGPGTRLTVL.

This clonotype was found a few times. V gene TRBV6-1 combines with J gene TRBJ2-7; 8 nucleotides align to TRBD1. V lost 6 bases and J lost 3; bases outside the gene matches: 13. From germline, CDR1 is MNHNS and CDR2 SASEGT. This CDR3 contains 16 residues. For the CDR3, the DNA is TGTGCCAGCAGAGGAGGTCGACAGGGGTACAACTACGAGCAGTACTTC. It translates to CASRGGRQGYNYEQYF.

In its sample, this clonotype was seen a few times. The chain employs TRBV20-1 and TRBJ2-1; TRBD1 matches 11 bases. The CDR3 has 15 amino acids. The V segment lost 0 bases and the J segment 3 bases; nucleotides outside the gene matches: 1. Germline assignment: CDR1 DFQATT and CDR2 SNEGSKA (reference sequence). The CDR3 coding sequence is TGCAGTGCTAGAGAGGGGACAGGGGGCTACAATGAGCAGTTCTTC. Translating it yields CSAREGTGGYNEQFF.

This clonotype was seen a few times. The junction does not match germline at one end; this may be a read error. The chain uses TRBV20-1 and TRBJ2-4, with D perhaps TRBD1 or TRBD2 (6 bases each). The CDR3 runs to 14 residues. The germline CDR1 and CDR2 sequences are DFQATT and SNEGSKA (reference sequence). In nucleotides, the CDR3 is TGCAGTGCCAGAGAGTACGGGGGCTCTAACATTCAGTACTTC. Residues: CSAREYGGSNIQYF.

This chain links TRBV12-3 or TRBV12-4 with TRBJ2-2; D not certain. This CDR3 has 14 amino acids. The V end was cut by 0 bases, the J end by 5 bases, with 7 bases between. In DNA form, the CDR3 reads TGTGCCAGCAGTTTAGCGGTTAAGACCGGGGAGCTGTTTTTT. This encodes CASSLAVKTGELFF.

The rearrangement links TRBV12-3 or TRBV12-4 to TRBJ1-2, with 7 bases that match TRBD1. Germline trimming cut 6 bases from V and 2 bases from J; bases unmatched to any gene: 9. The CDR3 has 15 residues. CDR3 loop: CASRPAGQNNYGYTF. CDR3 sequence (DNA): TGTGCCAGCAGGCCAGCGGGACAGAACAACTATGGCTACACCTTC.

Many counts were recorded for this clonotype. The CDR3 DNA reads as TGCGCCAGCAGCGAGGGACTACCCTCCTACGAGCAGTACTTC. Residues: CASSEGLPSYEQYF. The chain couples TRBV5-1 to TRBJ2-7; 7 bases agree with TRBD2. The length of the CDR3 is 14 residues. The junction had 4 bases not matched to a gene; V was cut back by 4 bases and J by 0 bases. The germline gives CDR1 SGHRS, CDR2 YFSETQ. Drawing the rest from reference TRBV5-1 and TRBJ2-7, the complete variable domain is KAGVTQTPRYLIKTRGQQVTLSCSPISGHRSVSWYQQTPGQGLQFLFEYFSETQRNKGNFPGRFSGRQFSNSRSEMNVSTLELGDSALYLCASSEGLPSYEQYFGPGTRLTVT.

The chain joins TRBV3-1 to TRBJ2-7; 7 nucleotides align to TRBD1. In germline, CDR1 is LGHDT, CDR2 YNNKEL (reference sequence). Germline trimming cut 4 bases from V and 6 bases from J; bases unmatched to any gene: 3. This CDR3 contains 12 residues. The CDR3 nucleotides are TGTGCCAGCAGCCGCCGACAGGGCGAGCAGTACTTC. It translates to CASSRRQGEQYF.

V usage is TRBV5-1 and J usage is TRBJ2-1; 8 bases match TRBD1. This CDR3 is 15 amino acids long. Germline V CDR1 and CDR2: SGHRS, YFSETQ. V gave up 6 bases and J gave up 6 bases; unmatched junction bases: 11. The chain's CDR3 is CASMPGQGLSNEQFF. The CDR3 DNA reads TGCGCCAGCATGCCCGGACAGGGCCTTTCCAATGAGCAGTTCTTC.

This clonotype was seen a handful of times. V is TRBV3-1 and J is TRBJ1-2; TRBD1 might be the D (5 bases). Germline V gene lookup returns CDR1 LGHDT and CDR2 YNNKEL (reference sequence). This CDR3 spans 18 amino acids. V lost 0 bases and J 8 bases, leaving 25 bases between the germline ends. The CDR3: CASSQDLGLGRDLRGYTF. In DNA form, the CDR3 reads TGTGCCAGCAGCCAAGATCTAGGCCTAGGCAGGGACCTGAGGGGCTACACCTTC. The full variable domain, with the rest looked up from reference TRBV3-1 and TRBJ1-2, is DTAVSQTPKYLVTQMGNDKSIKCEQNLGHDTMYWYKQDSKKFLKIMFSYNNKELIINETVPNRFSPKSPDKAHLNLHINSLELGDSAVYFCASSQDLGLGRDLRGYTFGSGTRLTVV.

This clonotype came up many times. This sequence joins TRBV7-2 and TRBJ2-1; the match to TRBD2 covers 7 bases. Germline V gives CDR1 SGHTA, CDR2 FQGNSA. V lost 1 base and J lost 2; bases outside the gene matches: 5. The CDR3 totals 16 residues. CDR3 residues: CASSLVWGRAYNEQFF. The DNA for the CDR3 is TGTGCCAGCAGCTTAGTTTGGGGGAGGGCCTACAATGAGCAGTTCTTC. Full variable domain (rest looked up from reference TRBV7-2 and TRBJ2-1): GAGVSQSPSNKVTEKGKDVELRCDPISGHTALYWYRQSLGQGLEFLIYFQGNSAPDKSGLPSDRFSAERTGGSVSTLTIQRTQQEDSAVYLCASSLVWGRAYNEQFFGPGTRLTVL.

This clonotype was observed a handful of times. CDR3 nucleotides: TGTGCCAGCAGTTACTCGAGCTTCTCCGTTGAAGCTTTCTTT. Translation gives CASSYSSFSVEAFF. The J gene is TRBJ1-1, the V gene TRBV6-2 or TRBV6-3; D unresolved. CDR1 and CDR2 from the germline V gene are MNHEY and SVGEGT. The CDR3 consists of 14 residues. V lost 0 bases, J lost 7 bases, and 12 bases lay in between.

This clonotype was detected only a few times. The chain joins TRBV20-1 to TRBJ2-5; possibly TRBD2 for D (5 bases). The CDR3 has 11 amino acids. CDR1 and CDR2 (germline): DFQATT, SNEGSKA (reference sequence). V dropped 7 bases and J dropped 6 bases, with 12 bases sitting between them. CDR3 nucleotide sequence: TGCAGTGGTTCGAGCGGACAGACCCAGTACTTC. Its translation is CSGSSGQTQYF.

This clonotype was counted at least ten times. V is TRBV9 and J is TRBJ2-2, with D maybe TRBD2 (6 bases). Germline V gives CDR1 SGDLS, CDR2 YYNGEE. V was cut by 4 bases and J by 5 bases, with 9 bases left in between. CDR3 length: 13 amino acids. The CDR3 spells CASSPGVTGELFF. In DNA, the CDR3 is TGTGCCAGCAGCCCGGGGGTGACCGGGGAGCTGTTTTTT.

There are many counts of this clonotype. This sequence joins TRBV6-2 or TRBV6-3 and TRBJ1-1, with 11 bases identical to TRBD1. V dropped 7 bases and J dropped 5; count of bases not matched to a gene: 18. The germline V gene has CDR1 MNHEY and CDR2 SVGEGT. This CDR3 comprises 18 residues. CDR3 loop: CASTQSRRGQGEETEAFF. DNA of the CDR3: TGTGCCAGCACCCAATCGCGGCGGGGACAGGGGGAAGAAACTGAAGCTTTCTTT.

This clonotype was detected a few times. The rearrangement uses TRBV12-3 or TRBV12-4 and TRBJ1-2; no definite D call. The CDR3 totals 14 residues. Trimming pared 6 bases from V and 0 bases from J, leaving 11 bases between. The CDR3 DNA reads as TGTGCCAGCAGCCCAGTGAAGGCTAACTATGGCTACACCTTC. It yields the protein CASSPVKANYGYTF.

This chain links TRBV12-3 or TRBV12-4 with TRBJ1-2, with 7 bases fitting TRBD1. V lost 3 bases, J lost 11 bases, and 6 bases stayed unmatched. The CDR3 loop spans 12 amino acids. Here the CDR3 DNA reads TGTGCCAGCAGTTTGAGGGGACAGAGATACACCTTC. Protein product: CASSLRGQRYTF.

This clonotype appeared a few times. The genes are TRBV20-1 and TRBJ2-5, with unresolved D. Trimming removed 3 bases at V and 5 bases at J, with 10 bases between. The CDR3 totals 12 residues. Germline V gene sequence: CDR1 DFQATT, CDR2 SNEGSKA (reference sequence). The CDR3 DNA reads TGCAGTGCTAGTATCCAGACGGAGACCCAGTACTTC. Residues: CSASIQTETQYF.

This clonotype was detected ten times or more. The chain links TRBV5-1 to TRBJ1-2; D unresolved. Trimming left V 2 bases short and J 5 bases short, with 10 bases between. Germline V lookup: CDR1 SGHRS, CDR2 YFSETQ. The CDR3 covers 13 residues. The CDR3 sequence is CASSFPAGYGYTF. Written as DNA, the CDR3 is TGCGCCAGCAGCTTCCCCGCAGGTTATGGCTACACCTTC.

The V gene is TRBV7-2, the J gene TRBJ2-5; D uncertain. The germline CDR1 and CDR2 sequences are SGHTA and FQGNSA. The CDR3 contains 13 residues. The V end lost 8 bases, the J end lost 5 bases, and 15 bases lay between the germline ends. In DNA form, the CDR3 reads TGTGCCAGCGGCTCTATGTTGGGGGAGACCCAGTACTTC. Translating gives CASGSMLGETQYF.